This T cell receptor beta chain was profiled in a study of vaccination and CD4 T cells after COVID-19. Looked up from germline, CDR1 is MDHEN and CDR2 is SYDVKM. J gave up 3 bases and V 6 bases, and 8 bases lay outside the gene matches. The CDR3 covers 15 residues. Sequencing of cultured CD4+ T cell DNA used the Oncomine TCR Beta short-read assay. Each CDR3 protein gets one entry after TCRdb re-called the PCR reads with MiXCR. This table has 20,000 to 25,000 distinct CDR3 sequences, 60% appearing once. The sample's treatment: approximately 10-day PBMC culture with coronavirus spike peptide pools or control peptides (ViraFEST assay). As concerns this clonotype: The antigen remains unidentified.

The chain recombines TRBV28 with TRBJ1-5, with 7 bases lining up with TRBD1. The specimen was CD4+ T cells from blood, cultured in vitro, collected after SARS-CoV-2 vaccination. The receptor was isolated from a human donor who received a COVID-19 vaccine. The CDR3 sequence: CASSLQGTYNQPQHF. The CDR3 DNA follows: TGTGCCAGCAGCCTACAGGGGACCTACAATCAGCCCCAGCATTTT. Filled out from reference TRBV28 and TRBJ1-5, the complete variable domain reads DVKVTQSSRYLVKRTGEKVFLECVQDMDHENMFWYRQDPGLGLRLIYFSYDVKMKEKGDIPEGYSVSREKKERFSLILESASTNQTSMYLCASSLQGTYNQPQHFGDGTRLSIL.